This T cell receptor beta chain was retrieved from a study of identical twins. Study-level findings and limits: Beta clonotypes that were abundant in cord blood contained fewer insertions, a pattern absent from memory repertoires.

CDR3 length: 14 residues. Trimming stripped 1 base from V and 1 base from J, with 8 bases between. With template switching, a universal primer site was added, and the cDNA carried unique molecular identifiers. From the 5' RACE reads, TCRdb called clonotypes with MiXCR, one entry per CDR3 protein. The table includes roughly 1.6 million distinct CDR3 sequences, about 30% detected once. Note on this clonotype: Its antigen is still unknown.

The rearrangement uses TRBV12-3 or TRBV12-4 and TRBJ2-7; D ambiguous. Specimen: cord blood. The sequence was obtained from a newborn girl in good health. The CDR3 sequence is CASSLDYLSYEQYF. CDR3 DNA: TGTGCCAGCAGTTTAGACTATCTTTCCTACGAGCAGTACTTC.